This T cell receptor beta chain comes out of a study of blood T cells in healthy people across ages. Overall study results and limits: Higher diversity, along with more naive CD4+ cells, distinguished long-lived donors from aged donors. The recorded TCR beta diversity per million T cells decreased in a roughly linear manner with age.

From germline, CDR1 is SGHTA and CDR2 FQGNSA. The V gene lost 3 bases and the J gene lost 4 bases, with 10 bases spanning the gap. The CDR3 is 14 residues long. It was approximately 9 milliliters of peripheral blood that were drawn from each donor. This clonotype has a single count. What it binds is unknown. A second PCR of roughly 7 to 11 cycles used a sample-barcoded 5' primer and a J-beta primer mix. TCRdb ran MiXCR on the 5' RACE reads and lists one entry per CDR3 protein. The table includes 450,000 to 700,000 distinct CDR3 sequences, roughly 29% detected once. V and J are TRBV7-2 and TRBJ1-5; maybe TRBD1 (5 bases). This receptor was obtained from a woman in her 70s in good health. Sequencing input: blood. This CDR3 reads CASSFAGLNQPQHF. The CDR3 region has the DNA TGTGCCAGCAGCTTCGCAGGGCTTAATCAGCCCCAGCATTTT.